Listed here are 21 T cell receptor beta chains from one sample, sequenced in a study of glioma-infiltrating T cells after dendritic cell vaccination. The data were produced by immunoSEQ multiplex PCR, yet TCRdb's version contains in-frame clones alone and is incomplete. Counted here are around 96,000 clones, approximately 81% occurring once; the ten biggest clones make up around 5.9%. The sample in question was blood, obtained before dendritic cell vaccination. The receptor set was obtained from a human donor with glioblastoma.

This clone was recorded once. This rearrangement joins TRBV11-2 to TRBJ1-1, with 7 bases fitting TRBD1. There are 17 residues in the CDR3. Germline CDR1 and CDR2: SGHAT and FQNNGV. With 5 bases clipped from V and 6 bases from J, the junction kept 18 bases outside the gene matches. The CDR3 nucleotides read TGTGCCAGCAGCCAGAAATACCCAGACAGGGTGAAGCCTGAAGCTTTCTTT. It specifies CASSQKYPDRVKPEAFF.

This clone was seen just once. J is TRBJ1-2 and V is TRBV5-1; D possibly corresponds to TRBD1 (6 bases). V lost 3 bases and J 4 bases, leaving 13 bases between the germline ends. This CDR3 is built from 14 residues. From germline, CDR1 is SGHRS and CDR2 YFSETQ. The CDR3 DNA follows: TGCGCCAGCAGCTCCACTCGGACAGCCTATGGCTACACCTTC. It is translated as CASSSTRTAYGYTF.

This chain connects TRBV28 to TRBJ2-1; 13 bases are shared with TRBD2. This CDR3 region has 17 residues. CDR1 and CDR2 from the germline V gene are MDHEN and SYDVKM. V lost 4 bases to trimming and J lost 7 bases; unmatched junction nucleotides: 10. The chain's CDR3 is CASSSSRLAGGRNEQFF. In DNA form, the CDR3 reads TGTGCCAGCAGTTCCTCACGACTAGCGGGAGGTCGTAATGAGCAGTTCTTC.

The rearrangement links TRBV2 to TRBJ2-7; 7 bases fit TRBD2. Germline V lookup: CDR1 SNHLY, CDR2 FYNNEI. Germline trimming cut 8 bases from V and 11 bases from J; bases unmatched to any gene: 18. This CDR3 spans 14 amino acids. DNA of the CDR3: TGTGCCAGCGGGGAGGGGAGCGGGCCCGACGTGGAGTACTTC. It translates to CASGEGSGPDVEYF. Drawing the rest from reference TRBV2 and TRBJ2-7, the complete variable domain is EPEVTQTPSHQVTQMGQEVILRCVPISNHLYFYWYRQILGQKVEFLVSFYNNEISEKSEIFDDQFSVERPDGSNFTLKIRSTKLEDSAMYFCASGEGSGPDVEYFGPGTRLTVT.

The chain is built from TRBV6-1 and TRBJ2-1; 10 bases map to TRBD2. Germline V gene sequence: CDR1 MNHNS, CDR2 SASEGT. Trimming cost V 2 bases and J 4 bases; bases outside gene matches: 5. The CDR3 loop spans 16 amino acids. The CDR3 is CASSETLAGAYNEQFF. The DNA of the CDR3 is TGTGCCAGCAGTGAAACTCTAGCGGGGGCTTACAATGAGCAGTTCTTC.

The chain is built from TRBV9 and TRBJ2-7, with 7 positions matching TRBD2. V shed 0 bases, J shed 0 bases, and the junction held 3 bases outside the gene matches. Germline lookup yields CDR1 SGDLS and CDR2 YYNGEE. The CDR3 has 15 residues. The CDR3 DNA reads TGTGCCAGCAGCGTAGGGGGGGGAAACTCCTACGAGCAGTACTTC. It is translated as CASSVGGGNSYEQYF.

J is TRBJ2-1 and V is TRBV7-3, with TRBD1 matching 7 bases. CDR1 is SGHTA, CDR2 FQGTGA, per germline. V trimming: 5 bases; J trimming: 4 bases; junction bases outside the gene matches: 5. The CDR3 is 14 amino acids. The DNA of the CDR3 is TGTGCCAGCAGCCCCGGACAGGAATACAATGAGCAGTTCTTC. This translates into CASSPGQEYNEQFF. Full variable domain (outside the CDR3, taken from reference TRBV7-3 and TRBJ2-1): GAGVSQTPSNKVTEKGKYVELRCDPISGHTALYWYRQSLGQGPEFLIYFQGTGAADDSGLPNDRFFAVRPEGSVSTLKIQRTERGDSAVYLCASSPGQEYNEQFFGPGTRLTVL.

The V gene is TRBV9, the J gene TRBJ2-1; maybe TRBD1 (6 bases). The CDR3 is made up of 18 amino acids. V lost 0 bases to trimming and J lost 0 bases, with 16 bases between them. CDR1 is SGDLS and CDR2 is YYNGEE in the germline V gene. Here the CDR3 DNA reads TGTGCCAGCAGCGTAGAGGGGGTGGGCGGCAGCTCCTACAATGAGCAGTTCTTC. Translated: CASSVEGVGGSSYNEQFF.

The chain uses TRBV6-1 and TRBJ1-2, with a weak D call TRBD1 (5 bases). Trimming removed 1 base from V and 4 bases from J, with 19 bases in between. This CDR3 contains 17 residues. Germline assignment: CDR1 MNHNS and CDR2 SASEGT. CDR3 sequence (DNA): TGTGCCAGCAGTGAAGACCCGGGACTCCGGGGCCCCTATGGCTACACCTTC. It translates to CASSEDPGLRGPYGYTF.

This chain connects TRBV10-3 to TRBJ2-3, with 11 bases aligning to TRBD2. The CDR3 consists of 18 residues. V lost 2 bases, J lost 4 bases, and 11 bases stayed unmatched. Per the germline V gene, CDR1 is ENHRY and CDR2 is SYGVKD. DNA for the CDR3: TGTGCCATCAGTGAGCCTACCTTAGCGGGGGGGCCAGCAGATACGCAGTATTTT. Translation: CAISEPTLAGGPADTQYF.

The genes are TRBV9 and TRBJ2-7, with 10 bases matching TRBD2. Germline V gene data show CDR1 as SGDLS and CDR2 as YYNGEE. J lost 4 bases, V lost 3 bases, and 4 bases had no gene match. The CDR3 contains 14 residues. The CDR3 sequence: CASSEREGLYEQYF. CDR3 nucleotide sequence: TGTGCCAGCAGCGAGCGGGAGGGACTTTACGAGCAGTACTTC.

The rearrangement links TRBV5-1 to TRBJ2-5; TRBD2 agrees at 8 bases. The closer fit of TRBJ2-7 to the DNA end suggests the J call may be wrong. Germline values: CDR1 SGHRS, CDR2 YFSETQ. The CDR3 runs 15 residues. CDR3 sequence reads: CASRRLAGFHYEQYF. CDR3 in DNA: TGCGCCAGCAGACGGTTAGCGGGATTTCACTACGAGCAGTACTTC.

This clone was counted a single time. The chain couples TRBV27 to TRBJ1-2, with D perhaps matching TRBD1 (5 bases). Germline loops: CDR1 MNHEY, CDR2 SMNVEV (reference sequence). The CDR3 extends over 13 amino acids. V shed 5 bases and J shed 9 bases, with 16 bases lying between them. The CDR3: CASSPSQGRRYTF. The CDR3 DNA is TGTGCCAGCAGTCCCTCGCAGGGTAGGCGCTACACCTTC.

The chain recombines TRBV5-1 with TRBJ1-1; the D is unclear. This CDR3 region has 15 residues. V was pared by 0 bases and J by 1 base, with 10 bases between. Germline loops: CDR1 SGHRS, CDR2 YFSETQ. The CDR3 region is CASSLGPLGNTEAFF. In DNA form, the CDR3 reads TGCGCCAGCAGCTTGGGTCCCCTAGGGAACACTGAAGCTTTCTTT.

J is TRBJ1-3 and V is TRBV9; maybe TRBD1 (5 bases). The germline V gene has CDR1 SGDLS and CDR2 YYNGEE. Trimming removed 4 bases at V and 1 base at J, with 12 bases between. This CDR3 contains 15 residues. CDR3 residues: CASSPRQLSGNTIYF. The CDR3 coding sequence is TGTGCCAGCAGCCCACGACAGTTATCTGGAAACACCATATATTTT.

The rearrangement uses TRBV30 and TRBJ1-1; D is uncertain. Germline V CDR1 and CDR2: GTSNPN, SVGIG (reference sequence). This CDR3 has 15 residues. The V and J ends lost 3 bases and 0 bases respectively, with 14 bases between them. The CDR3 nucleotides are TGTGCCTGGAGCTCGGGGAGAGGGCTGAACACTGAAGCTTTCTTT. The encoded protein is CAWSSGRGLNTEAFF.

The chain couples TRBV5-1 to TRBJ1-3; weak D call: TRBD1 (5 bases). The CDR3 runs 14 residues. Per germline, CDR1 SGHRS and CDR2 YFSETQ. V gave up 2 bases and J gave up 2 bases, with 8 bases separating them. DNA of the CDR3: TGCGCCAGCAGCTTACAGGCGACTGGAAACACCATATATTTT. Translated, it gives CASSLQATGNTIYF. The whole variable domain, remainder taken from reference TRBV5-1 and TRBJ1-3, is KAGVTQTPRYLIKTRGQQVTLSCSPISGHRSVSWYQQTPGQGLQFLFEYFSETQRNKGNFPGRFSGRQFSNSRSEMNVSTLELGDSALYLCASSLQATGNTIYFGEGSWLTVV.

This CDR3 is CASSSDFGTYHGYTF. The CDR3 DNA reads TGCGCCAGCAGTTCGGACTTCGGGACATATCATGGCTACACCTTC. This chain joins TRBV5-1 and TRBJ1-2; maybe TRBD1 (6 bases). The CDR3 runs to 15 residues. Germline V CDR1 and CDR2: SGHRS, YFSETQ. Trimming shortened V by 5 bases and J by 6 bases, and 20 bases separated the two germline ends.

The chain uses TRBV19 and TRBJ1-1; TRBD1 aligns across 7 bases. CDR1 is LNHDA and CDR2 is SQIVND in the germline V gene (reference sequence). The CDR3 has 15 residues. V shed 6 bases, J shed 3 bases, and the junction held 10 bases outside the gene matches. DNA of the CDR3: TGTGCCAGTAGCTCCAGGGGGGCCTTTTACACTGAAGCTTTCTTT. This codes for CASSSRGAFYTEAFF.

This chain links TRBV19 with TRBJ2-1; maybe TRBD2 (6 bases). V was cut by 5 bases and J by 8 bases, with 16 bases left in between. The CDR3 sequence is 14 residues long. CDR1 is LNHDA and CDR2 is SQIVND in the germline V gene (reference sequence). CDR3 in DNA: TGTGCCAGTAGTGGAGCGGAATGGGGGGATGAGCAGTTCTTC. Translation: CASSGAEWGDEQFF.

The chain combines TRBV28 with TRBJ2-7; 8 nucleotides agree with TRBD2. V shed 7 bases, J shed 3 bases, and the junction held 5 bases outside the gene matches. This CDR3 contains 13 residues. Per the germline V gene, CDR1 is MDHEN and CDR2 is SYDVKM. CDR3 in amino acids: CASTRGERYEQYF. CDR3 nucleotides: TGTGCCAGCACGCGGGGGGAACGCTACGAGCAGTACTTC.